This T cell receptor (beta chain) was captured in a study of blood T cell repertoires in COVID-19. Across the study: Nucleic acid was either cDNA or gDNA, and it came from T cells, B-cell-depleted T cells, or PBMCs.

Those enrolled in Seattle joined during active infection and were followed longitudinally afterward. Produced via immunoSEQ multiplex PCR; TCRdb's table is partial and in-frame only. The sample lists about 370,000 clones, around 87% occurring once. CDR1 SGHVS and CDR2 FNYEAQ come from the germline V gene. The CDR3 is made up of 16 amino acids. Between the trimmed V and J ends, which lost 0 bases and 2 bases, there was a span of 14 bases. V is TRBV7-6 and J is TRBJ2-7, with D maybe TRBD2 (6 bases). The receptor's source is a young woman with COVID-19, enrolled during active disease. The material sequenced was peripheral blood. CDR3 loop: CASSLALRGPPYEQYF. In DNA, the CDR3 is TGTGCCAGCAGCTTAGCGTTGCGGGGACCCCCCTACGAGCAGTACTTC.